The entry below describes one T cell receptor beta chain. The data originate from a study of blood T cell repertoires in COVID-19. Germline V gene sequence: CDR1 SGHTA, CDR2 FQGNSA. V was pared by 2 bases and J by 13 bases, with 23 bases between. This CDR3 is built from 15 residues. The assay was immunoSEQ multiplex PCR, and TCRdb's table has in-frame clones only and misses some. The data show fewer than 350,000 clones, approximately 89% seen once. A Seattle source enrolled patients during active infection and followed them longitudinally. The receptor comes from a woman aged 55 to 70 with COVID-19, enrolled during active disease. This chain connects TRBV7-2 to TRBJ1-1; no reliable D call. The sequencing sample was made of peripheral blood. The CDR3 bases are TGTGCCAGCAGCTTACCTCGGGGTTGGGTCGTCGTGGATTTCTTT. Its translation: CASSLPRGWVVVDFF.